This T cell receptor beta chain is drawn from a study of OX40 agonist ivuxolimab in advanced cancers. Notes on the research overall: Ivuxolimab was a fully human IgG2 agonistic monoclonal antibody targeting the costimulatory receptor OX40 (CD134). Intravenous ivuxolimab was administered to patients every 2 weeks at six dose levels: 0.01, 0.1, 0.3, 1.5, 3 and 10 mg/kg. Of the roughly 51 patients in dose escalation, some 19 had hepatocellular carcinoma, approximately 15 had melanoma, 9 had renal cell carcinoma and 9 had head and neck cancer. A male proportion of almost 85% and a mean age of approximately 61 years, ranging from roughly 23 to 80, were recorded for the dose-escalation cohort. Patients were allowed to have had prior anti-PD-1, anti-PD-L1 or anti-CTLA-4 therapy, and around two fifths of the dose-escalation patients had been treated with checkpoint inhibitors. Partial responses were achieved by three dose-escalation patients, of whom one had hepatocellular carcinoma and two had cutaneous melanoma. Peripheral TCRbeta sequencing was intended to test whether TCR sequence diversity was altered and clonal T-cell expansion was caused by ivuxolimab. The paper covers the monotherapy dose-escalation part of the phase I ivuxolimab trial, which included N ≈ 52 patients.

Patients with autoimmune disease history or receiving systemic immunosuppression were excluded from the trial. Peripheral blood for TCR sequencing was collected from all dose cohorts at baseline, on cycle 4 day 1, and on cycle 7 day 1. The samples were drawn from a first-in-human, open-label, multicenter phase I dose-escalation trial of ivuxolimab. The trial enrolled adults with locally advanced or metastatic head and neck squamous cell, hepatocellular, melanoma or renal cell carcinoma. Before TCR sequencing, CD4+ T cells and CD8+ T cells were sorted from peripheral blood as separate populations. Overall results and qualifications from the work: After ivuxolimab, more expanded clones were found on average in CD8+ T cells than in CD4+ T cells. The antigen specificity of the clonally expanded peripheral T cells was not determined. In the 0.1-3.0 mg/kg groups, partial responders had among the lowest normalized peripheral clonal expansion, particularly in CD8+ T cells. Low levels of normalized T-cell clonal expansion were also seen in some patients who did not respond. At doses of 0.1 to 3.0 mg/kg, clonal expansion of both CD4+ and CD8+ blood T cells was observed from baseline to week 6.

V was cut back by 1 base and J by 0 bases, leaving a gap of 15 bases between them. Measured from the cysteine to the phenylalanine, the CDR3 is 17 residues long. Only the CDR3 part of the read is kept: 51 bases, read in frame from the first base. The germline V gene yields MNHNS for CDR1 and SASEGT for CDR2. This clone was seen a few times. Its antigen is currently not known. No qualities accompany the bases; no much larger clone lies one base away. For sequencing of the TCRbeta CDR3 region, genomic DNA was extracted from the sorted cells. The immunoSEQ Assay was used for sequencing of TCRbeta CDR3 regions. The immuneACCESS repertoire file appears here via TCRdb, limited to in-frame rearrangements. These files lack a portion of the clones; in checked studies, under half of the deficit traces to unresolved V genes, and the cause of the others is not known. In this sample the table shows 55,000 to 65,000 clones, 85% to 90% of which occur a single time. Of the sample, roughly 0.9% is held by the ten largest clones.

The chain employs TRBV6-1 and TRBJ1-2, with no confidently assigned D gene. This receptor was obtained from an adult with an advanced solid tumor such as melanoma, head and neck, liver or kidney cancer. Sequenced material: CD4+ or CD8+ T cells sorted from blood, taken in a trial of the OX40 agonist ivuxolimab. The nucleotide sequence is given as TGTGCCAGCAGTGAAGGTGTAGGGCAATACGCTAACTATGGCTACACCTTC. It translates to CASSEGVGQYANYGYTF.